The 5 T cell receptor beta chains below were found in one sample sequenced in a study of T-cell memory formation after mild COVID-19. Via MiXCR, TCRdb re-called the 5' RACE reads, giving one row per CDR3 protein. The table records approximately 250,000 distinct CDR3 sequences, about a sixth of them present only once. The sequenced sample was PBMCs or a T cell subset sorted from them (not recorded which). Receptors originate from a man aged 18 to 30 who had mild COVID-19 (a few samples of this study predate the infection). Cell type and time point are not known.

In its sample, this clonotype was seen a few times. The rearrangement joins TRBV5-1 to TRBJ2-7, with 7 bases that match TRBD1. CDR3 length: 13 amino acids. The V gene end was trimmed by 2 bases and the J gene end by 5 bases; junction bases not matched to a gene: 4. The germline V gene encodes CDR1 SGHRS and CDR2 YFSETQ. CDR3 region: CASSLNRGHEQYF. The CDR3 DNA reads TGCGCCAGCAGCTTAAACAGGGGCCACGAGCAGTACTTC.

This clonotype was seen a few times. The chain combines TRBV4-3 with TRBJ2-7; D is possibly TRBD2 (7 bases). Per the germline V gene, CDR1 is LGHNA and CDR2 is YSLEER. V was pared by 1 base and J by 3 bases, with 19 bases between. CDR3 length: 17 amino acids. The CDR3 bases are TGCGCCAGCAGCCAAGGGGCGGGGGCTAATCTCCACTACGAGCAGTACTTC. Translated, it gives CASSQGAGANLHYEQYF.

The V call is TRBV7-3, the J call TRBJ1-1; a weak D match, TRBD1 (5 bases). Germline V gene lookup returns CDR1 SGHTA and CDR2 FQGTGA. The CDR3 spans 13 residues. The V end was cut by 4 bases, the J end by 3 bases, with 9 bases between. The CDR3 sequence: CASSWQGHTEAFF. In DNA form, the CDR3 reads TGTGCCAGCAGCTGGCAGGGTCACACTGAAGCTTTCTTT. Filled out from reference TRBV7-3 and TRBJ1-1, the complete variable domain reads GAGVSQTPSNKVTEKGKYVELRCDPISGHTALYWYRQSLGQGPEFLIYFQGTGAADDSGLPNDRFFAVRPEGSVSTLKIQRTERGDSAVYLCASSWQGHTEAFFGQGTRLTVV.

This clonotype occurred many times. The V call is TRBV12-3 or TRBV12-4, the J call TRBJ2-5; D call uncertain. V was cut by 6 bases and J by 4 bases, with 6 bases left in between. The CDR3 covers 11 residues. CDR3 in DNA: TGTGCCAGCAGCTTAAGAGAGACCCAGTACTTC. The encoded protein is CASSLRETQYF.

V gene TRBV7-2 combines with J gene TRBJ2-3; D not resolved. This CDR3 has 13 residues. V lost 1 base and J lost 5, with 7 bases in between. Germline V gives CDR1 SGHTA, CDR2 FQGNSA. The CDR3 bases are TGTGCCAGCAGCTTAGACATCGGAGATACGCAGTATTTT. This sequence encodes CASSLDIGDTQYF.